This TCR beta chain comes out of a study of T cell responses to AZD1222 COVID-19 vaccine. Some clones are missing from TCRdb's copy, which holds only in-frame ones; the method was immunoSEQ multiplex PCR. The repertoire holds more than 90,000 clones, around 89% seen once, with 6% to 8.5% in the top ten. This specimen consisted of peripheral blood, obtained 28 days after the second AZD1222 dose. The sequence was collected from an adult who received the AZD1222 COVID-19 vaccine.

The chain's CDR3 is CASSQGVYTEAFF. CDR3 nucleotide sequence: TGCGCCAGCAGCCAAGGAGTTTACACTGAAGCTTTCTTT. J is TRBJ1-1 and V is TRBV4-1; no reliable D call. The CDR3 runs to 13 residues. Germline loops: CDR1 MGHRA, CDR2 YSYEKL. V was cut by 1 base and J by 3 bases, with 6 bases left in between.